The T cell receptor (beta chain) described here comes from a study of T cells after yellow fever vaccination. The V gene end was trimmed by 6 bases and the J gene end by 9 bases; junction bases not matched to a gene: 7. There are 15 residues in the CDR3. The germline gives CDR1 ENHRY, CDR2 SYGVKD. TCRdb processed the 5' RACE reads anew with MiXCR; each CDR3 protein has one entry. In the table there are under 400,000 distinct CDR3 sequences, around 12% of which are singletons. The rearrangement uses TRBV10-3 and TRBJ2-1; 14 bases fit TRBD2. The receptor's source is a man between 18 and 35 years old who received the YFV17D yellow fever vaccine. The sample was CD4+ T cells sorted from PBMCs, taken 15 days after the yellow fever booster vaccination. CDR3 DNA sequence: TGTGCCATCAGCCCGACTAGCGGGGGGGCCGGTGAGCAGTTCTTC. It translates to CAISPTSGGAGEQFF.